This TCR beta chain was observed in a study of a mutant IDH1 vaccine in newly diagnosed glioma. Study overall: Earlier treatment was radiotherapy, temozolomide, or both, with most getting both.

Points on this clone: Its matching antigen is unknown.

The CDR3 length is 12 residues. Trimming shortened V by 0 bases and J by 8 bases, and 8 bases separated the two germline ends. Germline lookup yields CDR1 SGHRS and CDR2 YFSETQ. TCRdb's copy holds only in-frame clones and misses some; the assay was immunoSEQ multiplex PCR. The repertoire holds tens of thousands of clones, with about 88% as singletons. The time point was: week 35, safety follow-up. Vaccination used 300 ug of mutant IDH1 20-mer peptide per dose, with topical imiquimod. The source of this sequence is a young man with glioma. The specimen was PBMCs, collected from a glioma patient whose treatment included an IDH1 peptide vaccine. The chain uses TRBV5-1 and TRBJ1-1; perhaps TRBD1 as D (5 bases). The CDR3 region is CASSLGQTEAFF. The CDR3 DNA reads as TGCGCCAGCAGCTTGGGACAGACCGAAGCTTTCTTT.